The 16 T cell receptor beta chains below come from one sample, sequenced in a study of OX40 agonist ivuxolimab in advanced cancers. The data were produced by immunoSEQ multiplex PCR, yet TCRdb's version contains in-frame clones alone and is incomplete. This table has over 95,000 clones, roughly 91% appearing once. This material consisted of CD4+ or CD8+ T cells sorted from blood, taken in a trial of the OX40 agonist ivuxolimab. All receptors derive from an adult with an advanced solid tumor such as melanoma, head and neck, liver or kidney cancer.

V gene TRBV6-5 combines with J gene TRBJ1-5, with 8 bases aligning to TRBD1. The V and J ends lost 10 bases and 2 bases, in that order; junction bases with no gene match: 7. CDR1 MNHEY and CDR2 SVGAGI come from the germline V gene. This CDR3 comprises 14 residues. The chain's CDR3 is CATSGQGGNQPQHF. As DNA, the CDR3 is TGTGCCACCTCTGGACAGGGAGGCAATCAGCCCCAGCATTTT.

The chain carries TRBV11-2 and TRBJ2-7; TRBD1 matches 7 bases. The ends lost 10 bases at V and 6 bases at J; junction bases unmatched: 15. Germline V gene data show CDR1 as SGHAT and CDR2 as FQNNGV. The CDR3 totals 14 residues. Here the CDR3 reads CATKALDRSIEQYF. The CDR3 DNA is TGTGCCACTAAAGCCTTGGACAGGTCGATCGAGCAGTACTTC.

V usage is TRBV9 and J usage is TRBJ2-3, with TRBD2 matching 11 bases. The J segment lost 8 bases and the V segment lost 2 bases, leaving 16 bases of the junction unmatched. The CDR3 loop spans 18 amino acids. Germline values: CDR1 SGDLS, CDR2 YYNGEE. As DNA, the CDR3 is TGTGCCAGCAGCGTTAGCCCCGACGTAGCGGGAGGGTCGGGTACGCAGTATTTT. This codes for CASSVSPDVAGGSGTQYF.

This clone occurred once. The chain joins TRBV18 to TRBJ2-7; D gene uncertain. V lost 3 bases to trimming and J lost 1 base, with 13 bases between them. The CDR3 runs 15 residues. Germline CDR1 and CDR2: KGHSH and LQKENI. In DNA form, the CDR3 reads TGTGCCAGCTCACCGTTAGAGGCCCGATCCTACGAGCAGTACTTC. Residues: CASSPLEARSYEQYF.

V usage is TRBV9 and J usage is TRBJ2-1; the D gene is possibly TRBD2 (6 bases). Between the trimmed V and J ends, which lost 0 bases and 9 bases, there was a span of 16 bases. The CDR3 is 15 residues long. The germline V gene has CDR1 SGDLS and CDR2 YYNGEE. CDR3 DNA sequence: TGTGCCAGCAGCGTAGGTTTCCGAAACGGGGGTGAGCAGTTCTTC. Translating it yields CASSVGFRNGGEQFF.

The chain recombines TRBV11-2 with TRBJ2-7; D is possibly TRBD1 (5 bases). V lost 0 bases to trimming and J lost 3 bases, with 12 bases between them. This CDR3 spans 15 amino acids. Germline CDR1 reads SGHAT; CDR2 reads FQNNGV. The CDR3 bases are TGTGCCAGCAGCTTAGATCGTGGCCAGGGCTACGAGCAGTACTTC. Its translation is CASSLDRGQGYEQYF.

V gene TRBV11-3 combines with J gene TRBJ2-7; D is unclear. Trimming took off 1 base at V and 7 bases at J, with 11 bases between the two ends. The germline V gene has CDR1 SGHNT and CDR2 YENEEA. CDR3 length equals 13 residues. In DNA form, the CDR3 reads TGTGCCAGCAGCTTAGGGACCGTGGGAGAGCAGTACTTC. This sequence encodes CASSLGTVGEQYF.

This clone occurred once. The chain employs TRBV28 and TRBJ1-1; D is unclear. The CDR3 is 11 amino acids. CDR1 and CDR2 from the germline V gene are MDHEN and SYDVKM. V was pared by 7 bases and J by 5 bases, with 8 bases between. CDR3 sequence: CASNSVTEAFF. The DNA of the CDR3 is TGTGCCAGCAACTCTGTAACTGAAGCTTTCTTT.

This chain links TRBV6-6 with TRBJ2-7; 10 nucleotides agree with TRBD2. There are 16 residues in the CDR3. The V gene's germline CDR1 is MNHNY and CDR2 SVGAGI (reference sequence). Trimming at V came to 7 bases and at J to 0 bases, leaving 9 bases not matched to a gene. CDR3 residues: CASTLAGGLGSYEQYF. Here the CDR3 DNA reads TGTGCCAGCACATTAGCGGGAGGTCTGGGCTCCTACGAGCAGTACTTC.

The genes are TRBV2 and TRBJ2-2, with TRBD2 matching over 7 bases. There are 14 residues in the CDR3. Germline-derived CDR1 and CDR2 are SNHLY and FYNNEI. With V trimmed by 7 bases and J by 3 bases, 5 bases remained unmatched. This CDR3 reads CASTRDYDTGELFF. DNA of the CDR3: TGTGCCAGCACACGGGACTACGACACCGGGGAGCTGTTTTTT. The variable domain in full, completed from reference TRBV2 and TRBJ2-2, reads EPEVTQTPSHQVTQMGQEVILRCVPISNHLYFYWYRQILGQKVEFLVSFYNNEISEKSEIFDDQFSVERPDGSNFTLKIRSTKLEDSAMYFCASTRDYDTGELFFGEGSRLTVL.

The J gene is TRBJ2-1, the V gene TRBV5-1; no definite D call. CDR3 length: 13 residues. Trimming left V 4 bases short and J 6 bases short, with 11 bases between. The V gene's germline CDR1 is SGHRS and CDR2 YFSETQ. As DNA, the CDR3 is TGCGCCAGCAGCACCCGGGTTGGCAATGAGCAGTTCTTC. It translates to CASSTRVGNEQFF.

This clone was counted a few times. This chain joins TRBV7-9 and TRBJ2-7, with D possibly matching TRBD2 (6 bases). Germline V gives CDR1 SEHNR, CDR2 FQNEAQ (reference sequence). The V end was cut by 3 bases, the J end by 2 bases, with 11 bases between. This CDR3 region has 14 residues. The CDR3: CASSLDYSPYEQYF. The CDR3 DNA follows: TGTGCCAGCAGCTTGGACTATTCCCCCTACGAGCAGTACTTC.

The chain is built from TRBV11-2 and TRBJ2-7, with D possibly matching TRBD1 (5 bases). The CDR3 extends over 18 amino acids. Trimming stripped 8 bases from V and 4 bases from J, with 30 bases between. Looked up from germline, CDR1 is SGHAT and CDR2 is FQNNGV. This CDR3 reads CASASAGVSTDALYEQYF. The CDR3 DNA sequence: TGTGCCAGCGCCTCAGCAGGTGTCTCGACAGACGCCTTGTACGAGCAGTACTTC.

J is TRBJ1-5 and V is TRBV5-1; D is ambiguous. The CDR3 is 14 residues long. Germline V gives CDR1 SGHRS, CDR2 YFSETQ. Trimming pared 5 bases from V and 0 bases from J, leaving 9 bases between. CDR3 sequence: CASSVGYSNQPQHF. Written as DNA, the CDR3 is TGCGCCAGCAGTGTGGGATATAGCAATCAGCCCCAGCATTTT.

V is TRBV7-9 and J is TRBJ2-2; no clear D. There are 14 residues in the CDR3. CDR1 SEHNR and CDR2 FQNEAQ come from the germline V gene (reference sequence). Trimming left V 5 bases short and J 3 bases short, with 10 bases between. The CDR3 nucleotides read TGTGCCAGCAGCCCTTGGCGCGACACCGGGGAGCTGTTTTTT. Translating it yields CASSPWRDTGELFF.

The chain has TRBV5-6 and TRBJ2-7, with 9 bases that match TRBD2. The junction had 3 bases not matched to a gene; V was cut back by 2 bases and J by 3 bases. This CDR3 has 14 amino acids. CDR1 is SGHDT, CDR2 YYEEEE, per germline. DNA for the CDR3: TGTGCCAGCAGCTTAGGCGGGAGGGACTACGAGCAGTACTTC. It encodes CASSLGGRDYEQYF.